What follows are 27 T cell receptor beta chains derived from one specimen sequenced in a study of neurological immune-mediated disorders. One entry per CDR3 protein, called by TCRdb with MiXCR from the 5' RACE reads. In the table there are around 26,000 distinct CDR3 sequences, around 3.4% of which are singletons. Sequenced material: PBMCs. The receptors were gathered from a woman aged 30 to 39 with multiple sclerosis.

This clonotype came up many times. A much bigger clone sits one base away, suggesting this may be a read error. V usage is TRBV20-1 and J usage is TRBJ1-2, with D unresolved. In germline, CDR1 is DFQATT, CDR2 SNEGSKA (reference sequence). There are 14 residues in the CDR3. V shed 6 bases and J shed 2 bases, with 16 bases lying between them. The CDR3 coding sequence is TGCAGTGCAAAACCCCTCACCGTCAACTATGGCTACACCTTC. It encodes CSAKPLTVNYGYTF.

A word on this clonotype: A clone one base away is much larger, so this may be a read error. The gene calls are TRBV9 and TRBJ2-1; TRBD2 matches at 8 bases. The J segment lost 5 bases and the V segment lost 4 bases, leaving 8 bases of the junction unmatched. The CDR3 has 15 amino acids. Germline V gene lookup returns CDR1 SGDLS and CDR2 YYNGEE. DNA of the CDR3: TGTGCCAGCAGCTCCGGGACTAGAGGACACAATGAGCAGTTCTTC. This gives the protein CASSSGTRGHNEQFF.

In its sample, this clonotype was seen many times. CDR3 region: CASSHPSGGNYEQYF. In nucleotides, the CDR3 is TGTGCCAGCAGCCACCCGTCCGGGGGGAACTACGAGCAGTACTTC. The rearrangement links TRBV3-1 to TRBJ2-7; the match to TRBD2 covers 7 bases. V lost 3 bases, J lost 3 bases, and 8 bases stayed unmatched. The V gene's germline CDR1 is LGHDT and CDR2 YNNKEL (reference sequence). This CDR3 has 15 amino acids.

In its sample, this clonotype was seen many times. The CDR3 region has the DNA TGTGCCAGCCGATATCGGGGTACTGGGGCCAACGTCCTGACTTTC. Translation: CASRYRGTGANVLTF. The V call is TRBV7-2, the J call TRBJ2-6; D is perhaps TRBD2 (5 bases). The CDR3 length is 15 residues. From germline, CDR1 is SGHTA and CDR2 FQGNSA. The germline V and J ends were trimmed by 8 bases and 2 bases, with 13 bases remaining between them.

There are many counts of this clonotype. The chain has TRBV7-9 and TRBJ2-1, with 8 bases aligning to TRBD2. CDR1 and CDR2 (germline): SEHNR, FQNEAQ (reference sequence). The CDR3 runs to 15 residues. With 2 bases clipped from V and 0 bases from J, the junction kept 0 bases outside the gene matches. The CDR3 sequence is CASSLSGSSYNEQFF. The CDR3 DNA sequence: TGTGCCAGCAGCTTAAGCGGGAGCTCCTACAATGAGCAGTTCTTC. Full variable domain (missing parts from reference TRBV7-9 and TRBJ2-1): DTGVSQNPRHKITKRGQNVTFRCDPISEHNRLYWYRQTLGQGPEFLTYFQNEAQLEKSRLLSDRFSAERPKGSFSTLEIQRTEQGDSAMYLCASSLSGSSYNEQFFGPGTRLTVL.

This clonotype was found many times. The V call is TRBV5-1, the J call TRBJ2-1; no firm D call. CDR3 size: 14 residues. Germline V gives CDR1 SGHRS, CDR2 YFSETQ. Trimming pared 1 base from V and 12 bases from J, leaving 17 bases between. CDR3 nucleotide sequence: TGCGCCAGCAGCTTGATTGGCCCTCTCCAAGTGCAGTTCTTC. Protein sequence: CASSLIGPLQVQFF.

Many counts were recorded for this clonotype. Sequence at one end of the junction differs from germline and may be a read error. The V call is TRBV29-1, the J call TRBJ1-5; D possibly corresponds to TRBD1 (5 bases). This CDR3 is built from 13 residues. Germline V gene sequence: CDR1 SQVTM, CDR2 ANQGSEA. CDR3 DNA sequence: TGCAGCGTTGGATCGGGTGGACATCAGCCCCAGAATTTT. This translates into CSVGSGGHQPQNF.

This chain uses TRBV10-3 with TRBJ2-4; TRBD2 aligns across 7 bases. The CDR3 consists of 13 residues. V lost 5 bases to trimming and J lost 5 bases; unmatched junction nucleotides: 3. Germline CDR1 reads ENHRY; CDR2 reads SYGVKD. The CDR3 DNA follows: TGTGCCATCAGTTGGGGGGGTGAAAACATTCAGTACTTC. Translation gives CAISWGGENIQYF.

This chain links TRBV11-2 with TRBJ2-1; a possible D gene is TRBD1 (5 bases). Between the trimmed V and J ends, which lost 8 bases and 0 bases, there was a span of 17 bases. The CDR3 contains 16 residues. Per germline, CDR1 SGHAT and CDR2 FQNNGV. Here the CDR3 DNA reads TGTGCCAGCGAGCTTTTTGGGGCAAGCTCCTACAATGAGCAGTTCTTC. Residues: CASELFGASSYNEQFF. Variable domain in full (rest from reference TRBV11-2 and TRBJ2-1): EAGVAQSPRYKIIEKRQSVAFWCNPISGHATLYWYQQILGQGPKLLIQFQNNGVVDDSQLPKDRFSAERLKGVDSTLKIQPAKLEDSAVYLCASELFGASSYNEQFFGPGTRLTVL.

There are many counts of this clonotype. V gene TRBV20-1 combines with J gene TRBJ1-6; D gene unclear. The germline gives CDR1 DFQATT, CDR2 SNEGSKA (reference sequence). The ends were cut back, 0 bases at V and 6 bases at J, with 12 bases in the middle. The CDR3 has 15 residues. The DNA of the CDR3 is TGCAGTGCTAGAGATCGGGGTGTTGCTAATTCACCCCTCCACTTT. Amino acids: CSARDRGVANSPLHF.

This clonotype was observed many times. This CDR3 reads CAISESSGNQPQHF. DNA of the CDR3: TGTGCCATCAGTGAGTCGAGTGGCAATCAGCCCCAGCATTTT. The chain joins TRBV10-3 to TRBJ1-5; D call uncertain. CDR3 length equals 14 residues. Trimming left V 0 bases short and J 2 bases short, with 5 bases between. Germline lookup yields CDR1 ENHRY and CDR2 SYGVKD.

This sequence joins TRBV4-3 and TRBJ2-5, with D unresolved. The CDR3 totals 12 residues. Trimming cost V 3 bases and J 4 bases, with 6 bases left between them. Germline CDR1 LGHNA, CDR2 YSLEER. CDR3 bases: TGCGCCAGCAGCCAGAACGGAGAGACCCAGTACTTC. This gives the protein CASSQNGETQYF.

This clonotype was seen repeatedly, ten times or more. This chain uses TRBV9 with TRBJ2-6, with 13 bases aligning to TRBD2. The CDR3 extends over 18 amino acids. Unmatched junction bases numbered 6, after V lost 4 bases and J lost 2 bases. Germline V gives CDR1 SGDLS, CDR2 YYNGEE. CDR3 bases: TGTGCCAGCAGCTCCGGACTAGCGGGAGTAACTGGGGCCAACGTCCTGACTTTC. Its translation is CASSSGLAGVTGANVLTF.

This clonotype was observed at least ten times. J is TRBJ1-2 and V is TRBV3-1; the D is unclear. The CDR3 loop spans 16 amino acids. Trimming left V 0 bases short and J 4 bases short, with 15 bases between. Germline V gives CDR1 LGHDT, CDR2 YNNKEL (reference sequence). CDR3 DNA: TGTGCCAGCAGCCAAGATGTCTTGGGCGTGGGCTATGGCTACACCTTC. Its translation: CASSQDVLGVGYGYTF.

This clonotype was recorded at least ten times. A much larger clone differs by one base, so this may be a read error. J is TRBJ2-7 and V is TRBV27; no reliable D call. The germline V gene encodes CDR1 MNHEY and CDR2 SMNVEV (reference sequence). Deletions cut 8 bases from V and 7 bases from J, with 12 bases between. This CDR3 is built from 11 residues. The CDR3 nucleotides are TGTGCCAGCCGAAGCATGAAAGAGCAGTACTTC. This encodes CASRSMKEQYF.

The J gene is TRBJ2-1, the V gene TRBV25-1; D unresolved. CDR1 and CDR2 from the germline V gene are MGHDK and SYGVNS. The CDR3 spans 12 residues. The ends were cut back, 6 bases at V and 5 bases at J, with 8 bases in the middle. DNA for the CDR3: TGTGCCAGCAGGACACTCGACAATGAGCAGTTCTTC. It translates to CASRTLDNEQFF.

This clonotype occurred a few times. The CDR3 protein is CSARPADGSSYEQYF. DNA for the CDR3: TGCAGTGCTAGGCCAGCGGATGGATCATCCTACGAGCAGTACTTC. This chain connects TRBV20-1 to TRBJ2-7, with a possible D match to TRBD2 (5 bases). CDR1 and CDR2 (germline): DFQATT, SNEGSKA (reference sequence). The CDR3 contains 15 residues. With 3 bases removed from V and 1 base from J, the gap between germline ends came to 16 bases.

This clonotype occurred many times. CDR3 loop: CASSLGTFNGYTF. DNA for the CDR3: TGCGCCAGCAGCTTGGGGACATTTAATGGCTACACCTTC. This chain connects TRBV5-1 to TRBJ1-2, with D maybe TRBD1 (5 bases). Trimming took off 0 bases at V and 6 bases at J, with 9 bases between the two ends. The V gene's germline CDR1 is SGHRS and CDR2 YFSETQ. This CDR3 has 13 residues.

This clonotype was seen repeatedly, ten times or more. The chain links TRBV7-8 to TRBJ1-5; tentative D call: TRBD1 (5 bases). This CDR3 has 15 amino acids. With 3 bases removed from V and 4 bases from J, the gap between germline ends came to 13 bases. Germline V lookup: CDR1 SGHVS, CDR2 FQNEAQ. DNA for the CDR3: TGTGCCAGCAGCTTGAATTCCGCAGGGAATCAGCCCCAGCATTTT. This codes for CASSLNSAGNQPQHF.

This clonotype was detected ten times or more. This chain joins TRBV20-1 and TRBJ1-4; 11 bases match TRBD1. This CDR3 is built from 15 residues. Germline V gene sequence: CDR1 DFQATT, CDR2 SNEGSKA (reference sequence). With V trimmed by 0 bases and J by 8 bases, 5 bases remained unmatched. In DNA form, the CDR3 reads TGCAGTGCTAGAGATGGGACAGGGGGAAACGAAAAACTGTTTTTT. Translation: CSARDGTGGNEKLFF.

This clonotype was recorded a few times. A read error may produce the germline difference seen at one junction end. J is TRBJ2-3 and V is TRBV7-7; D is undetermined. CDR3 length equals 13 residues. The germline V gene has CDR1 SSHAT and CDR2 FNYEAQ (reference sequence). The chain's CDR3 is CASSMGYTDTQYF. The CDR3 region has the DNA TGTGCTAGCAGTATGGGGTACACAGATACGCAGTATTTT.

This clonotype was counted ten times or more. Possible read error: a much larger clone is one base away. V and J are TRBV7-2 and TRBJ2-2; 8 bases line up with TRBD2. Germline V gene lookup returns CDR1 SGHTA and CDR2 FQGNSA. With 10 bases clipped from V and 1 base from J, the junction kept 8 bases outside the gene matches. The CDR3 covers 15 residues. The CDR3 sequence is CATQKAGGNTGELFF. CDR3 bases: TGTGCCACCCAGAAGGCGGGGGGGAACACCGGGGAGCTGTTTTTT.

The chain joins TRBV20-1 to TRBJ1-5; 7 positions match TRBD1. The ends lost 2 bases at V and 2 bases at J; junction bases unmatched: 6. The germline gives CDR1 DFQATT, CDR2 SNEGSKA (reference sequence). The CDR3 extends over 15 amino acids. The DNA of the CDR3 is TGCAGTGCTAGACCTCCGGGACAGCGCAATCAGCCCCAGCATTTT. It translates to CSARPPGQRNQPQHF.

The sample holds many counts of this clonotype. This chain joins TRBV10-3 and TRBJ2-3; 7 nucleotides align to TRBD2. The junction had 8 bases not matched to a gene; V was cut back by 4 bases and J by 4 bases. The CDR3 is made up of 15 amino acids. Per germline, CDR1 ENHRY and CDR2 SYGVKD. The CDR3 bases are TGTGCCATCAGTGGATTCGAGCGGGGCCCAGATACGCAGTATTTT. Translating it yields CAISGFERGPDTQYF.

This sequence joins TRBV6-2 or TRBV6-3 and TRBJ2-3; 10 bases match TRBD2. The V gene end was trimmed by 6 bases and the J gene end by 6 bases; junction bases not matched to a gene: 3. CDR3 size: 13 residues. Looked up from germline, CDR1 is MNHEY and CDR2 is SVGEGT. CDR3 DNA: TGTGCCAGCAGACTTAGCGGGGGGGATACGCAGTATTTT. As protein: CASRLSGGDTQYF.

This clonotype was recorded at least ten times. A much larger clone is a single base away; this may be a read error. V usage is TRBV7-2 and J usage is TRBJ2-1, with 8 bases matching TRBD1. V shed 2 bases and J 4 bases; nucleotides not matched to a gene: 1. From germline, CDR1 is SGHTA and CDR2 FQGNSA. The CDR3 runs 14 residues. The CDR3 sequence is CASSLRTGYNEQFF. The CDR3 DNA reads as TGTGCCAGCAGCTTAAGGACAGGGTACAATGAGCAGTTCTTC.

In its sample, this clonotype was seen many times. The V and J genes are TRBV11-3 and TRBJ2-7, with 7 bases fitting TRBD1. Germline CDR1 is SGHNT and CDR2 is YENEEA. This CDR3 is 15 amino acids long. V lost 8 bases and J lost 1; bases outside the gene matches: 11. CDR3 in DNA: TGTGCCAGCCGTAAAGGGGGCGGCTCTTCCTACGAGCAGTACTTC. Translating gives CASRKGGGSSYEQYF.